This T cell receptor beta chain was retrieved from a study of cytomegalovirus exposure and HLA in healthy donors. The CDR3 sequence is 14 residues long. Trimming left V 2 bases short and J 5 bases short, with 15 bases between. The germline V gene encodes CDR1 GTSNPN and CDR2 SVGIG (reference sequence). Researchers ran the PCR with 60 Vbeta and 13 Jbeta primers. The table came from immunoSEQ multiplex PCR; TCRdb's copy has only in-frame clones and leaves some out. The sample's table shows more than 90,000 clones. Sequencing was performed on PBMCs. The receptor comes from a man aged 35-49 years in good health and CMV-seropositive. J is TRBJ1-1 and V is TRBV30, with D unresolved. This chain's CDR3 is CAWSTGPRGTEAFF. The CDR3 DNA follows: TGTGCCTGGAGTACTGGGCCCCGAGGGACTGAAGCTTTCTTT.